The TCR beta chain under discussion was sequenced for a study of T cell repertoires in cytomegalovirus infection. Study-wide background: A matching HLA type, together with CMV infection, was signaled by public TCR beta signatures.

Germline V gene lookup returns CDR1 MGHRA and CDR2 YSYEKL. The length of the CDR3 is 15 residues. TCRdb redid the calling of the reads with MiXCR, one entry per CDR3 protein. This sample has 70,000 to 85,000 distinct CDR3 sequences; roughly 40% occur once, and the top ten carry approximately 95%. In regard to this clonotype: Its matching antigen is unknown. An end of the junction does not agree with germline; a read error may underlie this.

The rearrangement joins TRBV4-1 to TRBJ1-2; D is perhaps TRBD1 (5 bases). The TCR sequence derives from a human donor in good health (CMV status not recorded). Some clones in this sample may be carry-over from other donors' samples. The sample was CD8+ T cells from cultured PBMCs, taken from culture after CMV antigen stimulation. CDR3 nucleotides: TGTGCCAGCAGCCAGGGCCCCGAGGGAAACTATGGCTACACCTTC. Amino acid sequence: CASSQGPEGNYGYTF.